The T cell receptor beta chain described here comes from a study of CD8+ T cells in alopecia areata. Across the study: Tofacitinib administration to treated patients was oral, at 5 to 10 mg twice daily.

The CDR3 runs to 15 residues. Germline CDR1 reads KGHSH; CDR2 reads LQKENI. Trimming pared 3 bases from V and 4 bases from J, leaving 15 bases between. Sequencing templates came from extracted RNA that was reverse transcribed into cDNA. Clones were sequenced by immunoSEQ multiplex PCR, and TCRdb holds only the in-frame ones, with some missing. The table lists 170,000 or so clones, roughly 62% of them singletons, with roughly 12% in the top ten. Points from the study as a whole: The presence of one nonresponder keeps the tie between baseline CD8+ expansion and response uncertain. An increase in clonality over normal scalp was evident in lesional scalp, especially alopecia totalis/universalis.

As regards this clone: What it recognizes is unknown.

As for treatment: oral pan-JAK inhibitor, 5-10 mg twice daily. Peripheral blood, together with lesional scalp punch biopsies, was collected from alopecia areata patients. Sample: CD8+ T cells sorted from blood, taken at week 24, from a patient treated with tofacitinib. The gene calls are TRBV18 and TRBJ1-2; maybe TRBD1 (5 bases). This TCR was recovered from a human donor with alopecia areata. CDR3 nucleotides: TGTGCCAGCTCACCGTCGGCAGGGCCTACCTATGGCTACACCTTC. This codes for CASSPSAGPTYGYTF.